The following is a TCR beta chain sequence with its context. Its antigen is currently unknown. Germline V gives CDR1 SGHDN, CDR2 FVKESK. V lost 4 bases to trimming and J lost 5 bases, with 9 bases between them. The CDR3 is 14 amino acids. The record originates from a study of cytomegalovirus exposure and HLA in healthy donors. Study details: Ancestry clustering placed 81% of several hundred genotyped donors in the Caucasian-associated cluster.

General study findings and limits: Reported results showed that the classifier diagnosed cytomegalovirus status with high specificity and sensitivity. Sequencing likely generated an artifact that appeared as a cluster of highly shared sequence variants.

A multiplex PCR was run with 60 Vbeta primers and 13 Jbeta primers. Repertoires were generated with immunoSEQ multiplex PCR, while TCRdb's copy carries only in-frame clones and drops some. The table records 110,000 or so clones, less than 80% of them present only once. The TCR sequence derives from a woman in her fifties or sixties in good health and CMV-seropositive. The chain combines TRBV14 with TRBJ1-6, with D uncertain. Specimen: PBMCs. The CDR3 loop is CASSRGENNSPLHF. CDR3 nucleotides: TGTGCCAGCAGCCGTGGAGAGAATAATTCACCCCTCCACTTT. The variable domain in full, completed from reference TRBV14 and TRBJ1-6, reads EAGVTQFPSHSVIEKGQTVTLRCDPISGHDNLYWYRRVMGKEIKFLLHFVKESKQDESGMPNNRFLAERTGGTYSTLKVQPAELEDSGVYFCASSRGENNSPLHFGNGTRLTVT.